This TCR beta chain was recovered during a study of blood T cell repertoires in COVID-19 (dated by TCRdb to 2019 to 2021). Looking at the study overall: Collaborator samples came from the United States, Italy and Spain and covered acute and convalescent phases of COVID-19. The material from the prospective study consisted of cDNA or gDNA derived from T cells, B-cell-depleted T cells, or PBMCs. The dataset comprised deeply sampled blood TCRbeta repertoires from subjects exposed to, actively infected with, or recovered from COVID-19. The repertoires were made available in a free public database intended to serve as a resource for research on the immune response to SARS-CoV-2. Samples were obtained from the ongoing ImmuneRACE study (first 160 participants) and from 1,254 subjects provided by 6 global collaborators. Sample metadata almost always included a de-identified subject ID, COVID-19 status, age in years and sex. Where available, HLA class I and class II types were obtained from metadata supplied by the sample provider rather than from assay-based typing.

Collaborating institutions collected whole blood in K2EDTA tubes following their own protocols. Collaborator samples were shipped for TCRbeta analysis as frozen whole blood, isolated PBMCs, or DNA extracted from either sample type. The CDR1 and CDR2 encoded by the germline V gene are SGHDT and YYEEEE. The junction shows trimming of 0 bases on V and 8 bases on J, plus 14 bases between the germline ends. The cysteine opens and the phenylalanine closes a CDR3 of 14 amino acids. Here the CDR3 DNA is all that survives: 42 bases in frame from base 1. Note on this clone: Its antigen is unknown. No qualities accompany the bases; no much larger clone lies one base away.

General study outcomes and caveats: Clinical and demographic metadata were provided uncurated, with the amount varying by source and participant.

The immunoSEQ Assay, a bias-controlled multiplex PCR, was used to amplify TCRbeta CDR3 regions from genomic DNA. Turning to the authors' computational methods: Within the assay, amplification of reference gene primers was used to estimate how many nucleated cells each sample contained. Sequence reads were collapsed and filtered to measure the absolute abundance of every unique TCRbeta CDR3 rearrangement. For each sample, productive Simpson clonality was calculated as the square root of Simpson's diversity index across productive rearrangements. As stored in TCRdb, this immuneACCESS dataset retains in-frame rearrangements with V and J assigned. A fraction of the clones does not appear; measured against another copy, unresolved V genes explain less than half of the discrepancy, and the remainder lacks a known reason. For V, J and clone size, that table is used; D and trimming come from the DNA. In this sample the table shows about 84,000 clones, approximately 81% of which occur a single time. Clones ranked in the top ten supply 15% of the sample.

The sequencing input was peripheral blood. The source is a woman of 80 years or more with acute or convalescent COVID-19. The chain employs TRBV5-6 and TRBJ1-2, with TRBD1 tentatively as D gene (6 bases match). The CDR3 has the sequence CASSLEGRGWGYTF. The DNA sequence is as follows: TGTGCCAGCAGCTTGGAAGGCAGGGGATGGGGCTACACCTTC.